This T cell receptor (beta chain) was profiled in a study of blood T cell repertoires in COVID-19. As for the study in general: The study drew acute and convalescent COVID-19 samples from the United States, Italy and Spain. PBMCs, B-cell-depleted T cells, or T cells provided the cDNA or gDNA that made up the material.

A few counts support this clone. J gave up 7 bases and V 9 bases, and 6 bases lay outside the gene matches. This CDR3 is built from 13 residues. Per the germline V gene, CDR1 is MNHEY and CDR2 is SVGAGI. Clones were sequenced by immunoSEQ multiplex PCR, and TCRdb holds only the in-frame ones, with some missing. Among about 130,000 clones listed, 86% were seen once. V is TRBV6-5 and J is TRBJ1-6; TRBD1 matches at 7 bases. Sequenced sample: peripheral blood. The TCR originated in a woman in her sixties or seventies with COVID-19, enrolled during active disease. The CDR3 here is CASSTGENSPLHF. CDR3 nucleotides: TGTGCCAGTTCTACAGGGGAGAATTCACCCCTCCACTTT.